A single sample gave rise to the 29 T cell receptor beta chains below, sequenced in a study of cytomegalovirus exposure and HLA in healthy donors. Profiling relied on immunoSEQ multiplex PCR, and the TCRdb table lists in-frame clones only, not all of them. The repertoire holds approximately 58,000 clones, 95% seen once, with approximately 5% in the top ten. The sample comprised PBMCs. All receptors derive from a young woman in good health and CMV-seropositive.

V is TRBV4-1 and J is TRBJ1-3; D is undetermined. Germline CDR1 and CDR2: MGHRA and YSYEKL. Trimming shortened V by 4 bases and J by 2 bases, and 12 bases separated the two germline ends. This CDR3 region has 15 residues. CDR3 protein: CASSPGGGTGNTIYF. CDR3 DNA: TGCGCCAGCAGCCCTGGTGGAGGGACTGGAAACACCATATATTTT.

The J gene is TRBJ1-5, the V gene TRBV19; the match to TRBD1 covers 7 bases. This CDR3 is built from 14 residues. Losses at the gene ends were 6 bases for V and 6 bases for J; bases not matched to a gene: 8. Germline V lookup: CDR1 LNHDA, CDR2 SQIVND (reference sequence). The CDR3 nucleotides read TGTGCCAGTAGGACTCAGGGGGGCGGTCAGCCCCAGCATTTT. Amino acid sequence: CASRTQGGGQPQHF.

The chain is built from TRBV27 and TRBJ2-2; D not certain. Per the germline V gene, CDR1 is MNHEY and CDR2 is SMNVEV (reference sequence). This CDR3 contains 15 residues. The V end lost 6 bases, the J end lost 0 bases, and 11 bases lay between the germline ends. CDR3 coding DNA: TGTGCCAGCAGCTTGGAGCTCGCGAACACCGGGGAGCTGTTTTTT. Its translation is CASSLELANTGELFF.

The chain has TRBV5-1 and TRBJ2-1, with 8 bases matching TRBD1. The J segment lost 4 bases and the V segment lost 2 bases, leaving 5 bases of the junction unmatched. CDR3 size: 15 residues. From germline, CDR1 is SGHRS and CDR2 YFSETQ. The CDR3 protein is CASSFGDRGYNEQFF. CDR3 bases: TGCGCCAGCAGCTTTGGAGACAGGGGATACAATGAGCAGTTCTTC.

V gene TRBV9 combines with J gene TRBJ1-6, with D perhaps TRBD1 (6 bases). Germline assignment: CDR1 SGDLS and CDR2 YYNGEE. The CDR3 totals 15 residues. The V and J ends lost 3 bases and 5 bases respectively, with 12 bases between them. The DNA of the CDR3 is TGTGCCAGCAGCGAACAGGGTCTGCATAATTCACCCCTCCACTTT. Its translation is CASSEQGLHNSPLHF.

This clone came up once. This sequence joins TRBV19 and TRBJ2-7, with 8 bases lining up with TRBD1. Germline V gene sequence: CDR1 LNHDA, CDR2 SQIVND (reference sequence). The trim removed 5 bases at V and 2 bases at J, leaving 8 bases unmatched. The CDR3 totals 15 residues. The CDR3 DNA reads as TGTGCCAGTAGTCCAGGGGAGACAGGGGCCTACGAGCAGTACTTC. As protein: CASSPGETGAYEQYF.

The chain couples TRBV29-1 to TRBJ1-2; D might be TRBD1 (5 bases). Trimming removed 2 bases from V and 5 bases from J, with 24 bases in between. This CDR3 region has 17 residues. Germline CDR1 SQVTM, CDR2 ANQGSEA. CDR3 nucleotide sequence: TGCAGCGTTGAATGGTCAGGAGGGGCCCCCACCCCGTATGGCTACACCTTC. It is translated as CSVEWSGGAPTPYGYTF.

CDR3 coding DNA: TGTGCCAGCAGCTCAGGGGCCTCCGGGGCCAACGTCCTGACTTTC. It specifies CASSSGASGANVLTF. The rearrangement joins TRBV7-3 to TRBJ2-6; a weak D match, TRBD1 (6 bases). Germline-derived CDR1 and CDR2 are SGHTA and FQGTGA. The CDR3 consists of 15 residues. The V end lost 4 bases, the J end lost 4 bases, and 11 bases lay between the germline ends.

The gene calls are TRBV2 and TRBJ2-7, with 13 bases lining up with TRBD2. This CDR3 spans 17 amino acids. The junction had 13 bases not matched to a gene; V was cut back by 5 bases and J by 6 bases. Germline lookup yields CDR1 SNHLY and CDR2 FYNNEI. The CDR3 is CASSLLGLAGEGSEQYF. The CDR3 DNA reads TGTGCCAGCAGTTTACTTGGACTAGCGGGAGAGGGGTCCGAGCAGTACTTC.

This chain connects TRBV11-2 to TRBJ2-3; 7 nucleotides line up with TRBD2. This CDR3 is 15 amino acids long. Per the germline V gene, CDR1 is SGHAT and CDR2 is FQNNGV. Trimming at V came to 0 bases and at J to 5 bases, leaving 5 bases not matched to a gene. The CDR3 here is CASSLDSASGDTQYF. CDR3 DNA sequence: TGTGCCAGCAGCTTAGATTCGGCTAGCGGAGATACGCAGTATTTT. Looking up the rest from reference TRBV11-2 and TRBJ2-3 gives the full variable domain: EAGVAQSPRYKIIEKRQSVAFWCNPISGHATLYWYQQILGQGPKLLIQFQNNGVVDDSQLPKDRFSAERLKGVDSTLKIQPAKLEDSAVYLCASSLDSASGDTQYFGPGTRLTVL.

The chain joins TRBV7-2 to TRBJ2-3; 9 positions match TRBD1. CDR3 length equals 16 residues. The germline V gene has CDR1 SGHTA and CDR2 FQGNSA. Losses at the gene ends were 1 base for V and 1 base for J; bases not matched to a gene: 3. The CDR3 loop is CASSLGTGARTDTQYF. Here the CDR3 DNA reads TGTGCCAGCAGCTTAGGGACAGGGGCTCGCACAGATACGCAGTATTTT.

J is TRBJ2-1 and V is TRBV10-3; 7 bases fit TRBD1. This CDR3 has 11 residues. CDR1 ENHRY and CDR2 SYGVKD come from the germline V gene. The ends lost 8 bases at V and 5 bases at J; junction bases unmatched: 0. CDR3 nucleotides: TGTGCCATCGGGACAGACAATGAGCAGTTCTTC. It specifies CAIGTDNEQFF.

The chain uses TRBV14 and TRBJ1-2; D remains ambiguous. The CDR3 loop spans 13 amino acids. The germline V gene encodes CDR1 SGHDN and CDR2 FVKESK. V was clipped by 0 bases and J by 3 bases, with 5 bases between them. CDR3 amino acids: CASSQDPDYGYTF. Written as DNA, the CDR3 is TGTGCCAGCAGCCAAGATCCAGACTATGGCTACACCTTC.

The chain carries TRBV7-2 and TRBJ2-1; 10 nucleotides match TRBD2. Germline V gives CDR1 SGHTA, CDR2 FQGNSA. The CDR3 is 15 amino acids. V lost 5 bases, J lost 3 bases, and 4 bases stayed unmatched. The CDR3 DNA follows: TGTGCCAGCAGCATCGGACTAGCGGTCTACAATGAGCAGTTCTTC. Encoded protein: CASSIGLAVYNEQFF.

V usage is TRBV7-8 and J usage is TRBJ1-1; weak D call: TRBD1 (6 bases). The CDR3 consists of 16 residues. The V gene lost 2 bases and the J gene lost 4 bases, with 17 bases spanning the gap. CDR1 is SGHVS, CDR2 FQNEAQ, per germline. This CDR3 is CASSLLDRAGGTEAFF. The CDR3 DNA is TGTGCCAGCAGCTTATTGGACAGAGCGGGGGGCACTGAAGCTTTCTTT.

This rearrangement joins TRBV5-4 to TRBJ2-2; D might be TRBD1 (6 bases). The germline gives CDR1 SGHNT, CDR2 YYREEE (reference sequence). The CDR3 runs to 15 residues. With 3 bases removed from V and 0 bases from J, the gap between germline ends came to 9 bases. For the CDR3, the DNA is TGTGCCAGCAGCTGGGACACCGCGAACACCGGGGAGCTGTTTTTT. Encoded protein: CASSWDTANTGELFF.

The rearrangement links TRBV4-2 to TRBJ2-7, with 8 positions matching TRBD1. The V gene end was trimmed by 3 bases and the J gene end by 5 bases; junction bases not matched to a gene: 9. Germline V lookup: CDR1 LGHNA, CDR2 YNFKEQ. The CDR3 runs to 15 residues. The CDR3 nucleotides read TGTGCCAGCAGCCACGAGACCAGGACAGGGAACGAGCAGTACTTC. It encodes CASSHETRTGNEQYF.

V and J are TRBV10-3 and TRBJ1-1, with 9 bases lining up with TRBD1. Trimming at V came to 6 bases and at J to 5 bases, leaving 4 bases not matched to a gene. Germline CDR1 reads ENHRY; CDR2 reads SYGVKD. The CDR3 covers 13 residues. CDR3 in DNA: TGTGCCATCAGAGGGACAGGGATAACTGAAGCTTTCTTT. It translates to CAIRGTGITEAFF.

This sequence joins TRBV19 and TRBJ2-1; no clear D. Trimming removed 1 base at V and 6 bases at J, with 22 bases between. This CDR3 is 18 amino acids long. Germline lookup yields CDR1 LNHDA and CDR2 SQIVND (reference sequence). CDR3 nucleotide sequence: TGTGCCAGTAGTATAGGTTGGAGTAGTCGAATGTGGTTCAATGAGCAGTTCTTC. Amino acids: CASSIGWSSRMWFNEQFF.

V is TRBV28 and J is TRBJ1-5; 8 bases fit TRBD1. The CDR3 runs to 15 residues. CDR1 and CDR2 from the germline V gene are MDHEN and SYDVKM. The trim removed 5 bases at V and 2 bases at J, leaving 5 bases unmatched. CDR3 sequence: CASSLGTGGNQPQHF. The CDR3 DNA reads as TGTGCCAGCAGTCTAGGGACAGGAGGCAATCAGCCCCAGCATTTT.

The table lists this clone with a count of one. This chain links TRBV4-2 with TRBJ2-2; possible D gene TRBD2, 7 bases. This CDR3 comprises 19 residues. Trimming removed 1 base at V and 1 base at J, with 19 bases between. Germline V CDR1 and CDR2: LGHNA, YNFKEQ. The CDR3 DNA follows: TGTGCCAGCAGCCAAGTCGGTGGGGCGGGGGCTCAGAACACCGGGGAGCTGTTTTTT. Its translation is CASSQVGGAGAQNTGELFF.

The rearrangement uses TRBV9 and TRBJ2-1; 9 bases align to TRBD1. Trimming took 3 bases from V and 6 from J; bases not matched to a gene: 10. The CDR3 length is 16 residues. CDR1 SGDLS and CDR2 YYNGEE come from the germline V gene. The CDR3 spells CASSAWDRVGINEQFF. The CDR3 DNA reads TGTGCCAGCAGCGCCTGGGACAGGGTTGGAATCAATGAGCAGTTCTTC.

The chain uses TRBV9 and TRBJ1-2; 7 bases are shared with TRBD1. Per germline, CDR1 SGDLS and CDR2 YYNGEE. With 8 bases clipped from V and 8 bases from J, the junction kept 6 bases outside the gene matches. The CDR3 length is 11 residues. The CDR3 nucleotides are TGTGCCAGTGGACAGGAACGGGGCTACACCTTC. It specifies CASGQERGYTF.

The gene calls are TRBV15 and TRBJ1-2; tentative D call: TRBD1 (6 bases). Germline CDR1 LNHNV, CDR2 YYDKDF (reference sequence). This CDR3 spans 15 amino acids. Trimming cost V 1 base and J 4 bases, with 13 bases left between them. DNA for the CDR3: TGTGCCACCAGCAGAGGACAGGCCGACGTCTATGGCTACACCTTC. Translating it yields CATSRGQADVYGYTF.

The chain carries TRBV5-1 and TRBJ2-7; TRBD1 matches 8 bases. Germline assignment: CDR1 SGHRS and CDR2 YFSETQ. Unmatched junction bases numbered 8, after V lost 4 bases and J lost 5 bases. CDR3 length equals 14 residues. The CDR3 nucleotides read TGCGCCAGCAGCCATGACAGGGGTGTCGACGAGCAGTACTTC. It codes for CASSHDRGVDEQYF. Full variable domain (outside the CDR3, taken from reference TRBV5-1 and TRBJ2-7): KAGVTQTPRYLIKTRGQQVTLSCSPISGHRSVSWYQQTPGQGLQFLFEYFSETQRNKGNFPGRFSGRQFSNSRSEMNVSTLELGDSALYLCASSHDRGVDEQYFGPGTRLTVT.

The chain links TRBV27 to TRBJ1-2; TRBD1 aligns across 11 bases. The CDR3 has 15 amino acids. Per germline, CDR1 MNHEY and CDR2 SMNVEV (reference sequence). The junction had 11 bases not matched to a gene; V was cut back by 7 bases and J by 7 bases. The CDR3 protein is CASIGYGQGAGGYTF. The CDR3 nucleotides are TGTGCCAGCATCGGGTACGGACAGGGGGCTGGTGGCTACACCTTC.

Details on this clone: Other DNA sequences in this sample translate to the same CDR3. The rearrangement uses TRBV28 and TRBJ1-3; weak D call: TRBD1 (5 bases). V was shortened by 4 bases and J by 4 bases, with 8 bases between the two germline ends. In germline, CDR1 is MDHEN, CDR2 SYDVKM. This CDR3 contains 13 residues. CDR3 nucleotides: TGTGCCAGCAGTTCCGGACAAGGAAACACCATATATTTT. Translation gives CASSSGQGNTIYF.

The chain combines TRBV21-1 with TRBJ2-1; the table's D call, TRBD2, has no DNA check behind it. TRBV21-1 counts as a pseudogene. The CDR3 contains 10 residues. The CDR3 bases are TGTGCCATAAGGGACTACGAGCAGTTCTTC. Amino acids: CAIRDYEQFF.

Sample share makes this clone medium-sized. CDR3 sequence (DNA): TGTGCCAGCAGTTTAGGGGGGGATAATTCACCCCTCCACTTT. The encoded protein is CASSLGGDNSPLHF. The genes are TRBV28 and TRBJ1-6, with D perhaps TRBD1 (5 bases). Germline CDR1 reads MDHEN; CDR2 reads SYDVKM. Trimming took 2 bases from V and 5 from J, leaving 7 bases between them. The CDR3 contains 14 residues.